The rows below give T cell receptor beta chains drawn from one sample of a study of PD-L1 blockade in urothelial cancer. Produced via immunoSEQ multiplex PCR; TCRdb's table is partial and in-frame only. The table shows tens of thousands of clones, with around 79% occurring only once. The sample in question was PBMCs, obtained around atezolizumab (anti-PD-L1) treatment. All receptors derive from a man aged 65 to 85 with urothelial cancer. Both conserved end residues are part of each CDR3. D genes are given only for firm matches. Expanded clones get a size class; other rows say once, few or many, or leave the size out.

DNA | CDR3 | V | D | J | size
TGTGCCAGCTCACCAATGAGGAACACTGAAGCTTTCTTT | CASSPMRNTEAFF | TRBV18 | . | TRBJ1-1 | .
TGCGCCAGCAGCTCCCAAGGCGGGCTCTTGGGCTACACCTTC | CASSSQGGLLGYTF | TRBV5-1 | . | TRBJ1-2 | .
TGTGCCAGCAGCTCCGCCGGTCCCGAGCAGTACTTC | CASSSAGPEQYF | TRBV7-9 | . | TRBJ2-7 | .
TGTGCCAGCACGACAGGATACTACGAGCAGTACTTC | CASTTGYYEQYF | TRBV28 | . | TRBJ2-7 | .
TGTGCCAGCAGTTCACGGGGGGAGGATAACTATGGCTACACCTTC | CASSSRGEDNYGYTF | TRBV28 | . | TRBJ1-2 | .
TGCGCCAGCAGCTTGGTAGTAGCGGGAAACCGGGAGCTGTTTTTT | CASSLVVAGNRELFF | TRBV5-1 | TRBD2 | TRBJ2-2 | .
TGTGCCAGCAGCCGAAGCGGGGGAAGCACAGATACGCAGTATTTT | CASSRSGGSTDTQYF | TRBV28 | TRBD2 | TRBJ2-3 | .
TGTGCCAGCAGTTTCGGACAGGGCAGGTCCTACAATGAGCAGTTCTTC | CASSFGQGRSYNEQFF | TRBV27 | TRBD1 | TRBJ2-1 | .
TGTGCCAGCAGCTTAGGGCCCAACAATGAGCAGTTCTTC | CASSLGPNNEQFF | TRBV7-2 | . | TRBJ2-1 | few
TGTGCCAGCTCCCCGGAGGGCTGGGACAGGTCATTCTACGAGCAGTACTTC | CASSPEGWDRSFYEQYF | TRBV18 | TRBD1 | TRBJ2-7 | .
TGTGCCAGCAGCCCGTCGGACAGGGTGCGGCATATCGAATTCCGGCCCCAGCATTTT | CASSPSDRVRHIEFRPQHF | TRBV11-3 | TRBD1 | TRBJ1-5 | .
TGTGCCAGCAGCTTCGGACAGGGGGACTATGGCTACACCTTC | CASSFGQGDYGYTF | TRBV5-6 | TRBD1 | TRBJ1-2 | .
TGTGCCAGCAGCCAAGTTCACGGGGTCTCTGAAGCTTTCTTT | CASSQVHGVSEAFF | TRBV14 | . | TRBJ1-1 | .
TGTGCCAGCTCACGACAGGGGATGAACACTGAAGCTTTCTTT | CASSRQGMNTEAFF | TRBV18 | TRBD1 | TRBJ1-1 | .
TGTGCCAGCAGTTTAATAGGGGGTGCGGAGACCCAGTACTTC | CASSLIGGAETQYF | TRBV28 | . | TRBJ2-5 | .
TGTGCCAGTAGCAAGAGGACAGGGGGCCCAGAGACCCAGTACTTC | CASSKRTGGPETQYF | TRBV19 | TRBD1 | TRBJ2-5 | .
TGCGCCAGCAGTTCTGGGGCCCAGCCCCAGCATTTT | CASSSGAQPQHF | TRBV10-1 | . | TRBJ1-5 | few
TGTGCCAGCTCATCTAATCGTGGGCGTGGCGGGGAGCTGTTTTTT | CASSSNRGRGGELFF | TRBV18 | . | TRBJ2-2 | .
TGTGCCATCAGTGGCCGGGACAGGTCTGACTATGGCTACACCTTC | CAISGRDRSDYGYTF | TRBV10-3 | TRBD1 | TRBJ1-2 | .
TGCGCCAGCAGTTTCAATTTTAGGACAGTGAGATTAGGGGGCTACACCTTC | CASSFNFRTVRLGGYTF | TRBV5-1 | . | TRBJ1-2 | .
TGTGCCTGGAGGTCTTCCTACGAGCAGTACTTC | CAWRSSYEQYF | TRBV30 | . | TRBJ2-7 | .
TGTGCCAGTGGGTATACAGCGAACACTGAAGCTTTCTTT | CASGYTANTEAFF | TRBV19 | . | TRBJ1-1 | .
TGTGCCACCAGCAGAGGGGTACAGGACGGTGAGCAGTTCTTC | CATSRGVQDGEQFF | TRBV15 | . | TRBJ2-1 | .
TGTGCCATCAGTGAGTCGTCAGGGGGTAACTATGGCTACACCTTC | CAISESSGGNYGYTF | TRBV10-3 | TRBD1 | TRBJ1-2 | .
TGCGCCAGCAGCTTGGGAGACAGCAATGGAGATACGCAGTATTTT | CASSLGDSNGDTQYF | TRBV5-1 | . | TRBJ2-3 | .
TGTGCCAGTAGTATATTAGTAGGGCAGGGGATCGCTGGGGCCAACGTCCTGACTTTC | CASSILVGQGIAGANVLTF | TRBV19 | . | TRBJ2-6 | .
TGCGCCAGCAGCTTGAGCGGCACCTACAATGAGCAGTTCTTC | CASSLSGTYNEQFF | TRBV5-1 | . | TRBJ2-1 | few
TGTGCCAGCAGCTTAGACCTTTCGGTAACTGAAAAACTGTTTTTT | CASSLDLSVTEKLFF | TRBV11-3 | . | TRBJ1-4 | .
TGCGCCAGCAGCTTAGATCGGACTAGCGGGAGCTTGGATACGCAGTATTTT | CASSLDRTSGSLDTQYF | TRBV5-1 | TRBD2 | TRBJ2-3 | .
TGTGCCTGGACGGGGGAACGCACAGATACGCAGTATTTT | CAWTGERTDTQYF | TRBV30 | . | TRBJ2-3 | .
TGTGCCAGCAGTTTGCAGGGGGCCAACTATGGCTACACCTTC | CASSLQGANYGYTF | TRBV28 | TRBD1 | TRBJ1-2 | .
TGTGCCAGCAGCTTGGAGGGGACTAGCCCAGATACGCAGTATTTT | CASSLEGTSPDTQYF | TRBV5-6 | TRBD2 | TRBJ2-3 | .
TGTGCCAGTGGAGATAGCGGGAGGTACAATGAGCAGTTCTTC | CASGDSGRYNEQFF | TRBV19 | TRBD2 | TRBJ2-1 | .
TGCGCCAGCAGCTCTCAGGTAGCGGGAACCTACAATGAGCAGTTCTTC | CASSSQVAGTYNEQFF | TRBV5-1 | TRBD2 | TRBJ2-1 | .
TGTGCCAGCAGCGCTCCGGGACAGGGGCCCTACGAGCAGTACTTC | CASSAPGQGPYEQYF | TRBV21-1 | . | TRBJ2-7 | .
TGTGCCAGCAGCTACACGTGGGACAGGGAGTACGAGCAGTACTTC | CASSYTWDREYEQYF | TRBV7-8 | TRBD1 | TRBJ2-7 | few
TGTGCCAGCAGCTTAGATAGCCAAGGAGTGAGGAACACTGAAGCTTTCTTT | CASSLDSQGVRNTEAFF | TRBV7-9 | . | TRBJ1-1 | .
TGCAGCGTTACAGGGCTCTCTGGAAACACCATATATTTT | CSVTGLSGNTIYF | TRBV29-1 | . | TRBJ1-3 | .
TGTGCCTGGAGTGTAGGTAGCAGCTTTAATGAAAAACTGTTTTTT | CAWSVGSSFNEKLFF | TRBV30 | . | TRBJ1-4 | .
TGTGCCAGTAGTAGGCAAGCGGGAGGGGTTGAGCAGTACTTC | CASSRQAGGVEQYF | TRBV19 | TRBD2 | TRBJ2-7 | few
TGTGCCTCACGGACGGGACTAGCGCACACCGGGGAGCTGTTTTTT | CASRTGLAHTGELFF | TRBV6-5 | TRBD2 | TRBJ2-2 | .
TGTGCCAGCAGCTCCGACAGAAATTTGAACACTGAAGCTTTCTTT | CASSSDRNLNTEAFF | TRBV6-5 | . | TRBJ1-1 | .
TGTGCCAGCAGCGTAGTGAACGGGAGGGCCGCTGAGCAGTTCTTC | CASSVVNGRAAEQFF | TRBV9 | TRBD2 | TRBJ2-1 | .
TGTGCCTGGAAGGGGTCCTATGAAAAACTGTTTTTT | CAWKGSYEKLFF | TRBV30 | . | TRBJ1-4 | .
TGTGCCAGCTCGCCGGGACTAGCGAACACCGGGGAGCTGTTTTTT | CASSPGLANTGELFF | TRBV18 | TRBD2 | TRBJ2-2 | .
TGTGCCAGCACCCTAGGGGCAGGGGATACGCAGTATTTT | CASTLGAGDTQYF | TRBV28 | . | TRBJ2-3 | medium-sized
TGTGCCAGTAGTATAGACTCCTCCAGGGGGTACGAGCAGTACTTC | CASSIDSSRGYEQYF | TRBV19 | TRBD1 | TRBJ2-7 | .
TGTGCCTGGAGCGAAACAGGGGGCAATCAGCCCCAGCATTTT | CAWSETGGNQPQHF | TRBV30 | TRBD1 | TRBJ1-5 | few